This T cell receptor (beta chain) was identified during a study of shared clonotypes between healthy human individuals. Study-level background: Researchers assigned three CD4 naive, three CD4 memory, two CD8 naive and one CD8 memory plate to each donor.

The V gene's germline CDR1 is SGHRS and CDR2 YFSETQ. The CDR3 totals 11 residues. V lost 4 bases and J lost 5, with 4 bases in between. Replicate PCRs for sorted subsets used 200 ng DNA; this equaled tens of thousands of T cell genomes. Clones were read by immunoSEQ multiplex PCR, and TCRdb kept only the in-frame ones, dropping some. The sample includes some 2,100,000 clones, under 97% seen only once; the top ten take 0.13%. About this clone: Its antigen is as yet unknown. Other DNA sequences of this sample code for an identical CDR3.

Whole-study findings and limits: Limited genetic and exposure-history diversity came from having few donors.

V and J are TRBV5-1 and TRBJ2-1, with unresolved D. This sequence originates from a man younger than 35 in good health. Sequenced material: naive CD4+ T cells sorted from blood. Documented subset: CD45RA+ positively selected. The CDR3 region is CASSQNNEQFF. In DNA form, the CDR3 reads TGCGCCAGCAGCCAGAACAATGAGCAGTTCTTC.